Listed below are T cell receptor beta chains from one sample, sequenced in a study of T cells in Graves' hyperthyroidism and ophthalmopathy. In TCRdb, the multiplex PCR reads were re-called with MiXCR into one record per CDR3 protein. Counted here are 530,000 or so distinct CDR3 sequences, approximately 17% occurring once; the ten biggest clones make up 17%. Sequenced sample: blood. The receptor source for this set is a woman aged 18 to 35 with Graves' ophthalmopathy. CDR3s include the opening cysteine and the closing phenylalanine or tryptophan. A D gene is named only where the DNA matches it firmly. Clone sizes are given selectively: once, few, many, or a class where the clone is expanded.

V: TRBV4-1; J: TRBJ2-7; size: few; D: TRBD1; DNA: TGCGCCAGCAGCCTAGAGGGTACAGGGGGCGAGCAGTACTTC; CDR3: CASSLEGTGGEQYF
V: TRBV7-3; J: TRBJ1-4; size: NA; D: NA; DNA: TGTGCCAGCAGCTTAAGCCCCGGAGCTCGGGCTAATGAAAAACTGTTTTTT; CDR3: CASSLSPGARANEKLFF
V: TRBV10-2; J: TRBJ1-6; size: NA; D: NA; DNA: TGCGCCAGCCTAAAAGGCGATTGGACCAATTCACCCCTCCACTTT; CDR3: CASLKGDWTNSPLHF
V: TRBV7-3; J: TRBJ2-5; size: many; D: TRBD2; DNA: TGTGCCAGCAGCTCAACACCTAGCGGGGGGGACCAGTACTTC; CDR3: CASSSTPSGGDQYF
V: TRBV7-7; J: TRBJ2-2; size: few; D: NA; DNA: TGTGCTAGCAGCTTAGTAGCGGTTATGAACACCGGGGAGCTGTTTTTT; CDR3: CASSLVAVMNTGELFF
V: TRBV6-1; J: TRBJ1-2; size: NA; D: NA; DNA: TGTGCCACAGTGGGGGCGGGGGTACAGCGCAGACTTCCCTATGGCTACACCTTC; CDR3: CATVGAGVQRRLPYGYTF
V: TRBV18; J: TRBJ1-4; size: many; D: TRBD1; DNA: TGTGCCAGCTCACCAGGACAGGAAAATGAAAAACTGTTTTTT; CDR3: CASSPGQENEKLFF
V: TRBV30; J: TRBJ1-5; size: many; D: NA; DNA: TGTGCCTGGAGTGGCGGTAGCAATCAGCCCCAGCATTTT; CDR3: CAWSGGSNQPQHF
V: TRBV7-2; J: TRBJ2-3; size: many; D: TRBD1; DNA: TGTGCCAGCAGCTTTGGGGACAGGGGTGGAACAGATACGCAGTATTTT; CDR3: CASSFGDRGGTDTQYF
V: TRBV30; J: TRBJ1-4; size: once; D: TRBD1; DNA: TGTGCCTGGAGACAATCCGGGACAGGTAAAAAACTGTTTTTT; CDR3: CAWRQSGTGKKLFF
V: TRBV6-2/TRBV6-3; J: TRBJ1-5; size: NA; D: NA; DNA: TGTGCCAGCAGTTATATCGGACTGGGCAATCAGCCCCAGCATTTT; CDR3: CASSYIGLGNQPQHF
V: TRBV9; J: TRBJ2-5; size: few; D: TRBD1; DNA: TGTGCCGGCAGCGTAGGGGACAGGGTTGAGACCCAGTACTTC; CDR3: CAGSVGDRVETQYF
V: TRBV4-1; J: TRBJ1-1; size: NA; D: NA; DNA: TGCGCCAGCAGCCAAATCAGGGACACTGAAGCTTTCTTT; CDR3: CASSQIRDTEAFF
V: TRBV28; J: TRBJ1-1; size: NA; D: NA; DNA: TGTGCCAGCAGTTTTGGGGGCCTCGGTGAAGCTTTCTTT; CDR3: CASSFGGLGEAFF
V: TRBV4-2; J: TRBJ2-2; size: few; D: NA; DNA: TGTGCCAGCAGCCAAGATCGATTCCGGGACCACACCGGGGAGCTGTTTTTT; CDR3: CASSQDRFRDHTGELFF
V: TRBV2; J: TRBJ1-6; size: NA; D: TRBD1; DNA: TGTGCCAGCAGTGAACGGATGGCGGGACAGTATAATTCACCCCTCCACTTT; CDR3: CASSERMAGQYNSPLHF
V: TRBV5-1; J: TRBJ1-2; size: many; D: NA; DNA: TGCGCCAGCAGCTTGAGTGGGGGTCCCTATGGCTACACCTTC; CDR3: CASSLSGGPYGYTF
V: TRBV12-3/TRBV12-4; J: TRBJ2-1; size: many; D: NA; DNA: TGTGCCAGCAGTTCTTCCCAGGGGGGTTTCTCCTACAATGAGCAGTTCTTC; CDR3: CASSSSQGGFSYNEQFF
V: TRBV11-2; J: TRBJ2-2; size: many; D: TRBD2; DNA: TGTGCCAGCAGCAGACTAGCTGGCTTGAACACCGGGGAGCTGTTTTTT; CDR3: CASSRLAGLNTGELFF
V: TRBV30; J: TRBJ2-3; size: NA; D: NA; DNA: TGTGCCTGGGGGGGGCCGGGGGTCACAGATACGCAGTATTTT; CDR3: CAWGGPGVTDTQYF
V: TRBV27; J: TRBJ2-7; size: many; D: TRBD1; DNA: TGTGCCAGCAGGGGGACAGACTCCTACGAGCAGTACTTC; CDR3: CASRGTDSYEQYF
V: TRBV15; J: TRBJ2-7; size: NA; D: NA; DNA: TGTGCCACCAGCAGAGATGGGTTCGACTACGAGCAGTACTTC; CDR3: CATSRDGFDYEQYF
V: TRBV28; J: TRBJ1-1; size: many; D: TRBD1; DNA: TGTGCCAGCAGTTCCACAGGGGGCGCAGTTTCTTTCTTT; CDR3: CASSSTGGAVSFF
V: TRBV7-9; J: TRBJ2-3; size: many; D: TRBD2; DNA: TGTGCCAGCAGCCTAGCGGTAGCGGGAGAGGTTCAGTATTTT; CDR3: CASSLAVAGEVQYF
V: TRBV2; J: TRBJ1-2; size: many; D: NA; DNA: TGTGCCAGCAGTGAAGAATCGGCAGGGCCGCCAGGCTACACCTTC; CDR3: CASSEESAGPPGYTF
V: TRBV2; J: TRBJ2-7; size: many; D: NA; DNA: TGTGCCAGCAGGGTCCTGAACTACGAGCAGTACTTC; CDR3: CASRVLNYEQYF
V: TRBV6-1; J: TRBJ2-5; size: many; D: NA; DNA: TGTGCCAGCTGTTTTGTAGGGATGGAGACCCAGTACTTC; CDR3: CASCFVGMETQYF
V: TRBV10-2; J: TRBJ1-6; size: few; D: NA; DNA: TGCGCCACCGCCCCCGGGGATTCACCCCTCCACTTT; CDR3: CATAPGDSPLHF
V: TRBV6-2/TRBV6-3; J: TRBJ2-1; size: NA; D: NA; DNA: TGTGCCAGCAGTTACTCGATAGCGGCTTACAATGAGCAGTTCTTC; CDR3: CASSYSIAAYNEQFF
V: TRBV20-1; J: TRBJ1-5; size: NA; D: NA; DNA: TGCAGTGCTAGTACAGGGATGGACAATCAGCCCCAGCATTTT; CDR3: CSASTGMDNQPQHF
V: TRBV6-2/TRBV6-3; J: TRBJ2-7; size: many; D: NA; DNA: TGTGCCAGCAGTACTCTTTGGGCGAGCTCCTACGAGCAGTACTTC; CDR3: CASSTLWASSYEQYF
V: TRBV12-3/TRBV12-4; J: TRBJ2-1; size: many; D: NA; DNA: TGTGCCAGCATTCCCCAGGCAGGGCTGAATGAGCAGTTCTTC; CDR3: CASIPQAGLNEQFF
V: TRBV28; J: TRBJ2-7; size: many; D: TRBD1; DNA: TGTGCCAGTAGGGGGACAGGGGCCCGCTACGAGCAGTACTTC; CDR3: CASRGTGARYEQYF
V: TRBV10-3; J: TRBJ1-5; size: many; D: TRBD1; DNA: TGTGCCATCAGTGCCCAGGGGGGCCCCAATCAGCCCCAGCATTTT; CDR3: CAISAQGGPNQPQHF
V: TRBV3-1; J: TRBJ1-2; size: many; D: TRBD1; DNA: TGTGCCAGCAGCCCGATATGGACAGGGGGCAACTATGGCTACACCTTC; CDR3: CASSPIWTGGNYGYTF
V: TRBV6-5; J: TRBJ1-3; size: many; D: NA; DNA: TGTGCCAGCAGTTACCACGGTGCCGGCTCTGGAAACACCATATATTTT; CDR3: CASSYHGAGSGNTIYF
V: TRBV11-3; J: TRBJ2-7; size: NA; D: NA; DNA: TGTGCCAGCAGCTTAGGGGGGGGCCACAACGAGCAGTACTTC; CDR3: CASSLGGGHNEQYF
V: TRBV7-2; J: TRBJ2-3; size: many; D: TRBD1; DNA: TGTGCCAGCAGCTTTAAATCGGCCTCCAGGGGGCCCGATACGCAGTATTTT; CDR3: CASSFKSASRGPDTQYF